This TCR beta chain was identified in a study of T cells in localized non-small cell lung cancer. The CDR3 length is 15 residues. The V segment lost 1 base and the J segment 7 bases; nucleotides outside the gene matches: 7. The germline CDR1 and CDR2 sequences are SGHRS and YFSETQ. As concerns this clone: Its target is not known.

Sequencing used immunoSEQ multiplex PCR; TCRdb keeps in-frame clones, though not all of them. The sample records some 39,000 clones, roughly 89% being singletons. Study outcomes and limitations: Adjacent lung held a median 57 of the top 100 tumor clones.

The chain joins TRBV5-1 to TRBJ2-1; 8 bases map to TRBD1. This clonotype was obtained from a male donor aged 60 or over with stage II lung adenocarcinoma. The source was peripheral blood mononuclear cells, collected before any cancer treatment. CDR3 protein: CASSLRTGPLNEQFF. DNA of the CDR3: TGCGCCAGCAGCTTGAGGACAGGGCCTTTGAATGAGCAGTTCTTC. Looking up the rest from reference TRBV5-1 and TRBJ2-1 gives the full variable domain: KAGVTQTPRYLIKTRGQQVTLSCSPISGHRSVSWYQQTPGQGLQFLFEYFSETQRNKGNFPGRFSGRQFSNSRSEMNVSTLELGDSALYLCASSLRTGPLNEQFFGPGTRLTVL.